The 14 T cell receptor beta chains below all came from one sample that was sequenced in a study of cytomegalovirus exposure and HLA in healthy donors. Primers for the PCR totalled 60 Vbeta and 13 Jbeta. The protocol was immunoSEQ multiplex PCR, while the TCRdb copy is restricted to in-frame clones and leaves out a portion. The sample includes over 80,000 clones, 81% of them seen just once. Material: PBMCs. These receptors were taken from a middle-aged man in good health and CMV-seropositive.

The count of this clone is one. The J gene is TRBJ2-1, the V gene TRBV11-2; 7 bases map to TRBD2. Germline V gives CDR1 SGHAT, CDR2 FQNNGV. V was pared by 6 bases and J by 6 bases, with 11 bases of the junction left unmatched. This CDR3 has 15 residues. CDR3 DNA sequence: TGTGCCAGCAGACAAGCGGGAATTGAAGGCAATGAGCAGTTCTTC. Amino acid sequence: CASRQAGIEGNEQFF.

The rearrangement links TRBV18 to TRBJ2-7; 9 positions match TRBD2. The CDR3 contains 16 residues. CDR1 is KGHSH, CDR2 LQKENI, per germline. V gave up 3 bases and J gave up 7 bases; unmatched junction bases: 13. Here the CDR3 reads CASSPGLAGGPSEQYF. DNA for the CDR3: TGTGCCAGCTCACCGGGTCTGGCGGGAGGGCCGAGTGAGCAGTACTTC. Filled out from reference TRBV18 and TRBJ2-7, the complete variable domain reads NAGVMQNPRHLVRRRGQEARLRCSPMKGHSHVYWYRQLPEEGLKFMVYLQKENIIDESGMPKERFSAEFPKEGPSILRIQQVVRGDSAAYFCASSPGLAGGPSEQYFGPGTRLTVT.

V and J are TRBV6-5 and TRBJ1-1; possible D gene TRBD1, 6 bases. This CDR3 contains 13 residues. Germline V CDR1 and CDR2: MNHEY, SVGAGI. Trimming cost V 5 bases and J 3 bases, with 10 bases left between them. This chain's CDR3 is CASSVNRDTEAFF. The CDR3 bases are TGTGCCAGCAGTGTTAACAGGGACACTGAAGCTTTCTTT.

This clone was picked up one time. The J gene is TRBJ2-7, the V gene TRBV14; 7 bases are shared with TRBD1. V shed 4 bases and J 1 base; nucleotides not matched to a gene: 7. CDR1 and CDR2 (germline): SGHDN, FVKESK. The CDR3 spans 15 residues. The CDR3 loop reads CASSLGGTASYEQYF. Here the CDR3 DNA reads TGTGCCAGCAGCCTCGGTGGGACAGCATCCTACGAGCAGTACTTC.

The rearrangement links TRBV5-6 to TRBJ1-2; 10 bases line up with TRBD1. V trimming: 4 bases; J trimming: 3 bases; junction bases outside the gene matches: 0. This CDR3 region has 13 residues. CDR1 is SGHDT, CDR2 YYEEEE, per germline. CDR3 protein: CASSDRGHYGYTF. CDR3 bases: TGTGCCAGCAGCGACAGGGGGCACTATGGCTACACCTTC.

This sequence joins TRBV9 and TRBJ2-2; 8 bases agree with TRBD1. After removal of 0 bases from V and 1 base from J, the junction contained 2 bases not matched to a gene. CDR3 length equals 16 residues. Per the germline V gene, CDR1 is SGDLS and CDR2 is YYNGEE. In DNA form, the CDR3 reads TGTGCCAGCAGCGTAGCTGGACAGGGGAACACCGGGGAGCTGTTTTTT. As protein: CASSVAGQGNTGELFF.

The table lists this clone with a few counts. CDR3 region: CASRVPREGTEAFF. DNA for the CDR3: TGTGCCAGCAGAGTTCCCAGGGAGGGCACTGAAGCTTTCTTT. This chain links TRBV2 with TRBJ1-1; a weak D match, TRBD1 (5 bases). The CDR3 runs to 14 residues. Germline assignment: CDR1 SNHLY and CDR2 FYNNEI. Between the trimmed V and J ends, which lost 6 bases and 4 bases, there was a span of 15 bases.

This chain connects TRBV28 to TRBJ1-1; 7 nucleotides align to TRBD1. Germline CDR1 is MDHEN and CDR2 is SYDVKM. The CDR3 contains 13 residues. Trimming took 9 bases from V and 4 from J; bases not matched to a gene: 8. CDR3 sequence reads: CASTQGWATEAFF. The CDR3 DNA sequence: TGTGCCAGTACACAGGGGTGGGCCACTGAAGCTTTCTTT.

A single count supports this clone. This sequence joins TRBV5-4 and TRBJ1-1; 9 bases match TRBD1. The CDR3 has 15 amino acids. CDR1 and CDR2 (germline): SGHNT, YYREEE (reference sequence). The V gene end was trimmed by 3 bases and the J gene end by 5 bases; junction bases not matched to a gene: 8. CDR3 in amino acids: CASSWPRQGGTEAFF. The CDR3 DNA sequence: TGTGCCAGCAGCTGGCCTCGACAGGGGGGAACTGAAGCTTTCTTT. The full variable domain, with the rest looked up from reference TRBV5-4 and TRBJ1-1, is ETGVTQSPTHLIKTRGQQVTLRCSSQSGHNTVSWYQQALGQGPQFIFQYYREEENGRGNFPPRFSGLQFPNYSSELNVNALELDDSALYLCASSWPRQGGTEAFFGQGTRLTVV.

The chain combines TRBV28 with TRBJ1-4, with 9 bases matching TRBD1. This CDR3 contains 15 residues. The germline CDR1 and CDR2 sequences are MDHEN and SYDVKM. V trimming: 6 bases; J trimming: 7 bases; junction bases outside the gene matches: 9. The DNA for the CDR3 is TGTGCCAGCAGACACCTCCGGGACAGGGCTGAAAAACTGTTTTTT. This sequence encodes CASRHLRDRAEKLFF. Together with reference TRBV28 and TRBJ1-4, the CDR3 gives the full variable domain: DVKVTQSSRYLVKRTGEKVFLECVQDMDHENMFWYRQDPGLGLRLIYFSYDVKMKEKGDIPEGYSVSREKKERFSLILESASTNQTSMYLCASRHLRDRAEKLFFGSGTQLSVL.

This chain's CDR3 is CAWSVRSGGGGGDTQYF. The CDR3 DNA is TGTGCCTGGAGTGTAAGGTCGGGAGGGGGCGGAGGAGATACGCAGTATTTT. The chain recombines TRBV30 with TRBJ2-3; D might be TRBD2 (8 bases). The CDR3 is 17 amino acids. Deletions cut 0 bases from V and 5 bases from J, with 21 bases between. The germline V gene encodes CDR1 GTSNPN and CDR2 SVGIG (reference sequence).

The V and J genes are TRBV4-1 and TRBJ2-7, with 7 bases that match TRBD2. Germline values: CDR1 MGHRA, CDR2 YSYEKL. J was trimmed by 1 base and V by 4 bases; bases with no gene match: 7. CDR3 length equals 15 residues. CDR3 amino acids: CASSREGLGSYEQYF. The CDR3 DNA reads TGCGCCAGCAGCCGGGAGGGGTTGGGTTCCTACGAGCAGTACTTC.

The chain recombines TRBV6-5 with TRBJ1-3, with D unclear. V was shortened by 5 bases and J by 4 bases, with 12 bases between the two germline ends. The germline gives CDR1 MNHEY, CDR2 SVGAGI. This CDR3 has 14 residues. CDR3 DNA: TGTGCCAGCAGTGAAGTTGCAGGAGGAAACACCATATATTTT. Translated, it gives CASSEVAGGNTIYF.

V is TRBV30 and J is TRBJ1-1; no reliable D call. Germline V CDR1 and CDR2: GTSNPN, SVGIG (reference sequence). Trimming shortened V by 2 bases and J by 6 bases, and 13 bases separated the two germline ends. The CDR3 spans 13 residues. The CDR3 region is CAWSSAGLSEAFF. The CDR3 nucleotides read TGTGCCTGGAGTTCGGCAGGACTGTCTGAAGCTTTCTTT.